What follows are 4 T cell receptor beta chains derived from one specimen sequenced in a study of T cell responses to AZD1222 COVID-19 vaccine. The data were produced by immunoSEQ multiplex PCR, yet TCRdb's version contains in-frame clones alone and is incomplete. Among about 110,000 clones listed, roughly 91% were seen once. Specimen: peripheral blood, collected on day 0 of AZD1222 vaccination. These receptors originate from an adult in good health.

As regards this clone: Within the sample, other DNA sequences also encode this same CDR3. This chain uses TRBV7-9 with TRBJ2-3; D tentatively reads TRBD1 or TRBD2 (6 bases each). Looked up from germline, CDR1 is SEHNR and CDR2 is FQNEAQ (reference sequence). The CDR3 totals 15 residues. Deletions cut 3 bases from V and 1 base from J, with 11 bases between. CDR3 protein: CASSLWGARTDTQYF. Written as DNA, the CDR3 is TGTGCCAGCAGCTTGTGGGGGGCCCGCACAGATACGCAGTATTTT.

The chain links TRBV18 to TRBJ1-3, with D unresolved. The CDR3 has 15 amino acids. In germline, CDR1 is KGHSH, CDR2 LQKENI. V was pared by 1 base and J by 2 bases, with 9 bases between. CDR3 bases: TGTGCCAGCTCACCACGAGGTATTACTGGAAACACCATATATTTT. Amino acids: CASSPRGITGNTIYF.

The chain uses TRBV2 and TRBJ1-3; tentative D call: TRBD1 (6 bases). The germline CDR1 and CDR2 sequences are SNHLY and FYNNEI. V lost 4 bases and J 0 bases, leaving 16 bases between the germline ends. The CDR3 totals 17 residues. DNA for the CDR3: TGTGCCAGCAGTGTGCGGGACGGGGGCCACTCTGGAAACACCATATATTTT. Its translation: CASSVRDGGHSGNTIYF.

This clone appeared once. The V and J genes are TRBV7-6 and TRBJ1-1; D not certain. The V end lost 0 bases, the J end lost 6 bases, and 11 bases lay between the germline ends. CDR3 length: 14 amino acids. CDR1 is SGHVS and CDR2 is FNYEAQ in the germline V gene. The CDR3 protein is CASSLAARESEAFF. The CDR3 DNA follows: TGTGCCAGCAGCTTAGCAGCGAGAGAATCTGAAGCTTTCTTT.